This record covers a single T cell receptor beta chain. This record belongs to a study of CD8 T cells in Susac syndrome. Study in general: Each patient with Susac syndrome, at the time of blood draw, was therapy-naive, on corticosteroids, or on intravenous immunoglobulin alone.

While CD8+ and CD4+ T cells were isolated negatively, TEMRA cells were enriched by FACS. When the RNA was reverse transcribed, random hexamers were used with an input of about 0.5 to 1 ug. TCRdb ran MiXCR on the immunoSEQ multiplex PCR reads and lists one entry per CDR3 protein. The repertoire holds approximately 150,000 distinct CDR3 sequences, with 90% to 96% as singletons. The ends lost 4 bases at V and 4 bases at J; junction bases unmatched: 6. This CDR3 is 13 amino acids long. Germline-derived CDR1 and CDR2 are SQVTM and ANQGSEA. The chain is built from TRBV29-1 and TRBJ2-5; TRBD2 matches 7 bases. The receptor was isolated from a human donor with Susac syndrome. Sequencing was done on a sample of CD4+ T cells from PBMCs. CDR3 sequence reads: CSVAPSGGETQYF. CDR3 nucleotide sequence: TGCAGCGTTGCGCCTAGCGGTGGAGAGACCCAGTACTTC.